This T cell receptor (beta chain) comes out of a study of graft-versus-host responses after intestinal transplantation. Across the study: Tacrolimus plus steroids were given to all recipients for roughly three years, preceded by anti-thymocyte globulin induction. The study's findings and limits: Within the allografts of patients who had graft-donor T cell macrochimerism, graft-versus-host to host-versus-graft clonal ratios were high. Early post-transplant HvG declines showed an association with peak circulating GvH clone levels. Some GvH clones were seen earlier in gut or blood, suggesting intestinal origin.

The authors processed graft tissue to release intraepithelial and lamina propria lymphocytes. The repertoire was sequenced with immunoSEQ multiplex PCR; TCRdb's copy has only in-frame clones and lacks some. The repertoire holds about 15,000 clones, with about two thirds as singletons. V lost 1 base and J 8 bases, leaving 11 bases between the germline ends. The CDR3 contains 14 residues. Germline values: CDR1 MDHEN, CDR2 SYDVKM. With respect to this clone: Antigen: not known.

The chain uses TRBV28 and TRBJ1-4, with D perhaps TRBD1 (5 bases). The origin of this receptor is a human patient who received an intestinal transplant, so some T cells may come from the graft donor. Here the sequenced sample was ileum tissue, taken around 770 days after intestinal transplantation. The CDR3 nucleotides read TGTGCCAGCAGTTTATTCCCGACAGAGGAAAAACTGTTTTTT. Protein product: CASSLFPTEEKLFF.